This TCR beta chain was identified during a study of T cell responses to AZD1222 COVID-19 vaccine. Study observations and caveats: Donors were chiefly white British, with a greater number of females, and clonal diversity was perhaps underestimated. Nearly half of spike-specific TCRs reportedly go after variant regions that carry no mutations. CD4 TCRs covered the whole spike, strongest at regions 160-218 and 743-854.

Method: immunoSEQ multiplex PCR; TCRdb's copy keeps in-frame clones and lacks some. The sample has some 130,000 clones, 85% to 95% seen once. Trimming cost V 4 bases and J 8 bases, with 14 bases left between them. From germline, CDR1 is LGHNT and CDR2 FRNRAP. This CDR3 has 13 residues. As to this clone: Its antigen is undetermined.

V and J are TRBV12-5 and TRBJ1-1; D gene uncertain. This sequence was found in an adult in good health. The input for sequencing was peripheral blood, taken on day 0 of AZD1222 vaccination. In nucleotides, the CDR3 is TGTGCTAGTGGTTCCTATTACACTGTAGAAGCTTTCTTT. Amino acid sequence: CASGSYYTVEAFF.